These 27 T cell receptor beta chains share one sample of origin, sequenced in a study of CD8 T cells in Susac syndrome. An amount of RNA that ranged from roughly 0.5 to 1 ug was reverse transcribed with random hexamers. TCRdb reprocessed the immunoSEQ multiplex PCR reads with MiXCR, giving one entry per CDR3 protein. The sample records about 150,000 distinct CDR3 sequences, roughly 95% being singletons. Sequencing was carried out using CD4+ T cells from PBMCs. These TCRs come from a human donor in good health.

The chain recombines TRBV10-3 with TRBJ1-2; no clear D gene. CDR1 and CDR2 (germline): ENHRY, SYGVKD. V lost 5 bases, J lost 7 bases, and 8 bases lay in between. CDR3 length: 11 amino acids. This CDR3 is CAISSGPGYTF. CDR3 bases: TGTGCCATCAGTTCGGGTCCTGGCTACACCTTC.

The genes are TRBV20-1 and TRBJ2-5; D is unclear. The CDR3 totals 13 residues. Trimming shortened V by 0 bases and J by 2 bases, and 7 bases separated the two germline ends. Germline values: CDR1 DFQATT, CDR2 SNEGSKA (reference sequence). The CDR3 DNA is TGCAGTGCTAGAGATCGATTACAAGAGACCCAGTACTTC. Amino acid sequence: CSARDRLQETQYF.

This clonotype was recorded once. The V gene is TRBV19, the J gene TRBJ2-7, with 7 bases lining up with TRBD2. The germline V gene encodes CDR1 LNHDA and CDR2 SQIVND (reference sequence). Trimming took 7 bases from V and 5 from J; bases not matched to a gene: 11. The CDR3 contains 14 residues. CDR3 sequence (DNA): TGTGCCAGTATGGGGCGGGAGCAACCACACGAGCAGTACTTC. Encoded protein: CASMGREQPHEQYF. Complete variable domain (other parts from reference TRBV19 and TRBJ2-7): DGGITQSPKYLFRKEGQNVTLSCEQNLNHDAMYWYRQDPGQGLRLIYYSQIVNDFQKGDIAEGYSVSREKKESFPLTVTSAQKNPTAFYLCASMGREQPHEQYFGPGTRLTVT.

This chain joins TRBV24-1 and TRBJ2-3; TRBD1 aligns across 7 bases. The V segment lost 5 bases and the J segment 6 bases; nucleotides outside the gene matches: 10. The CDR3 length is 15 residues. Germline V gives CDR1 KGHDR, CDR2 SFDVKD. CDR3 DNA: TGTGCCACCAGTGGCCCCAGGGGGACGTTGGATACGCAGTATTTT. Encoded protein: CATSGPRGTLDTQYF.

In DNA form, the CDR3 reads TGCGCCAGCAGTGAGTACCTGACTAGAAGGACGAAAGCGGATACGCAGTATTTT. Its translation: CASSEYLTRRTKADTQYF. The chain combines TRBV10-2 with TRBJ2-3, with a tentative D call TRBD2 (6 bases). This CDR3 comprises 18 residues. Germline values: CDR1 WSHSY, CDR2 SAAADI. Trimming removed 1 base at V and 6 bases at J, with 23 bases between.

The chain has TRBV12-5 and TRBJ2-3; D is undetermined. This CDR3 is built from 16 residues. Germline V gene lookup returns CDR1 LGHNT and CDR2 FRNRAP. The V end was cut by 0 bases, the J end by 2 bases, with 12 bases between. The CDR3 coding sequence is TGTGCTAGTGGTTTGGTAATGGGCCAAACCACAGATACGCAGTATTTT. As protein: CASGLVMGQTTDTQYF.

The chain uses TRBV5-4 and TRBJ1-1, with 7 bases lining up with TRBD1. Trimming removed 3 bases from V and 4 bases from J; junction bases left unmatched: 3. The germline V gene has CDR1 SGHNT and CDR2 YYREEE (reference sequence). CDR3 length equals 13 residues. The DNA of the CDR3 is TGTGCCAGCAGCTCTACAGGGGTCACTGAAGCTTTCTTT. Protein sequence: CASSSTGVTEAFF.

The CDR3 is CASSQGRSEWTEAFF. CDR3 in DNA: TGTGCCAGCTCCCAGGGGCGGTCCGAATGGACTGAAGCTTTCTTT. The rearrangement links TRBV18 to TRBJ1-1; the D gene is possibly TRBD1 (6 bases). The V end lost 6 bases, the J end lost 5 bases, and 19 bases lay between the germline ends. This CDR3 spans 15 amino acids. CDR1 and CDR2 from the germline V gene are KGHSH and LQKENI.

The CDR3 coding sequence is TGTGCCAGCAGTTACGACAGGGGGTACAATGCGGGGGAGCAGTTCTTC. Amino acids: CASSYDRGYNAGEQFF. The rearrangement joins TRBV6-6 to TRBJ2-1; 9 bases fit TRBD1. The CDR3 is 16 amino acids. V gave up 2 bases and J gave up 10 bases; unmatched junction bases: 12. Germline assignment: CDR1 MNHNY and CDR2 SVGAGI (reference sequence).

This sequence joins TRBV20-1 and TRBJ2-5; 10 bases agree with TRBD1. CDR3 length: 15 residues. V shed 0 bases and J 5 bases; nucleotides not matched to a gene: 6. Germline CDR1 is DFQATT and CDR2 is SNEGSKA (reference sequence). The CDR3 sequence is CSARDLGTGAETQYF. The CDR3 bases are TGCAGTGCTAGAGACCTAGGGACAGGGGCCGAGACCCAGTACTTC.

The DNA of the CDR3 is TGTGCCAGCAGCCTGAAGGGATTCGGCGACGAGCAGTACTTC. It yields the protein CASSLKGFGDEQYF. The chain links TRBV12-3 or TRBV12-4 to TRBJ2-7; D gene uncertain. The CDR3 spans 14 residues. Trimming took 6 bases from V and 5 from J, leaving 17 bases between them.

A single count supports this clonotype. As DNA, the CDR3 is TGTGCCAGCACCCTACAGGGGTTACGTGGCTACACCTTC. Protein sequence: CASTLQGLRGYTF. The chain carries TRBV28 and TRBJ1-2; 7 bases map to TRBD1. CDR1 MDHEN and CDR2 SYDVKM come from the germline V gene. Trimming cost V 7 bases and J 7 bases; bases outside gene matches: 9. The CDR3 has 13 amino acids.

This chain uses TRBV2 with TRBJ2-7; unclear D gene. Germline V gene data show CDR1 as SNHLY and CDR2 as FYNNEI. The CDR3 runs to 14 residues. Trimming shortened V by 3 bases and J by 2 bases, and 11 bases separated the two germline ends. The CDR3 reads CASSDPAITYEQYF. As DNA, the CDR3 is TGTGCCAGCAGTGATCCGGCCATTACCTACGAGCAGTACTTC.

The rearrangement links TRBV5-1 to TRBJ2-1; unclear D gene. V was trimmed by 7 bases and J by 4 bases, leaving 15 bases between them. The CDR3 is 14 amino acids. Germline lookup yields CDR1 SGHRS and CDR2 YFSETQ. The CDR3 sequence is CASAPLDGYNEQFF. CDR3 DNA: TGCGCCAGCGCACCTTTAGACGGTTACAATGAGCAGTTCTTC.

V usage is TRBV12-3 or TRBV12-4 and J usage is TRBJ1-2, with 9 positions matching TRBD1. The CDR3 has 14 residues. After removal of 8 bases from V and 4 bases from J, the junction contained 8 bases not matched to a gene. This chain's CDR3 is CASGRTGASYGYTF. CDR3 DNA sequence: TGTGCCAGCGGACGGACAGGGGCGAGCTATGGCTACACCTTC.

A single count supports this clonotype. CDR3 DNA: TGTGCCAGCAGCAATGGGGGCTATGGCTACACCTTC. Its protein is CASSNGGYGYTF. This chain connects TRBV7-2 to TRBJ1-2; possibly TRBD1 for D (5 bases). Germline V gene data show CDR1 as SGHTA and CDR2 as FQGNSA. V gave up 5 bases and J gave up 4 bases, with 8 bases separating them. The CDR3 runs 12 residues.

V gene TRBV3-1 combines with J gene TRBJ2-2; possible D gene TRBD1, 8 bases. V lost 7 bases and J 4 bases, leaving 25 bases between the germline ends. CDR3 length: 18 residues. Germline CDR1 is LGHDT and CDR2 is YNNKEL (reference sequence). CDR3 coding DNA: TGTGCCAGCATCCAGGGGGCCAGTGGCGGGAGTTCCACCGGGGAGCTGTTTTTT. Translation: CASIQGASGGSSTGELFF.

The rearrangement links TRBV30 to TRBJ1-2; 7 bases match TRBD1. V shed 3 bases and J 2 bases; nucleotides not matched to a gene: 9. The CDR3 length is 15 residues. Per germline, CDR1 GTSNPN and CDR2 SVGIG (reference sequence). CDR3 residues: CAWRRQGVLNYGYTF. The CDR3 DNA sequence: TGTGCCTGGAGAAGACAGGGTGTTCTGAACTATGGCTACACCTTC.

V and J are TRBV3-1 and TRBJ1-1; D not resolved. Per germline, CDR1 LGHDT and CDR2 YNNKEL (reference sequence). The CDR3 is made up of 15 amino acids. V was cut by 3 bases and J by 1 base, with 12 bases left in between. The CDR3, as DNA: TGTGCCAGCAGCCAGGCGACACGGTCGAACACTGAAGCTTTCTTT. Translating gives CASSQATRSNTEAFF.

The rearrangement joins TRBV6-5 to TRBJ1-5, with 8 nucleotides matching TRBD1. Germline-derived CDR1 and CDR2 are MNHEY and SVGAGI. This CDR3 contains 16 residues. The ends lost 4 bases at V and 4 bases at J; junction bases unmatched: 9. CDR3: CASSSIGTGGNQPQHF. Written as DNA, the CDR3 is TGTGCCAGCAGTTCCATAGGGACAGGAGGGAATCAGCCCCAGCATTTT.

The rearrangement uses TRBV20-1 and TRBJ2-5; D could derive from TRBD1 or TRBD2 (5 bases each). V was cut by 0 bases and J by 5 bases, with 19 bases left in between. The germline CDR1 and CDR2 sequences are DFQATT and SNEGSKA (reference sequence). The CDR3 contains 16 residues. In DNA form, the CDR3 reads TGCAGTGCTAGAGATTTAAGGGCCGACCGGGGCGAGACCCAGTACTTC. It encodes CSARDLRADRGETQYF.

The chain carries TRBV20-1 and TRBJ2-4, with D unresolved. V was trimmed by 3 bases and J by 2 bases, leaving 14 bases between them. This CDR3 has 15 residues. From germline, CDR1 is DFQATT and CDR2 SNEGSKA (reference sequence). As DNA, the CDR3 is TGCAGTGCTAGCATCGGGTCTCTTACCAAAAACATTCAGTACTTC. Protein product: CSASIGSLTKNIQYF.

The rearrangement joins TRBV30 to TRBJ1-1; the match to TRBD1 covers 7 bases. J lost 6 bases, V lost 2 bases, and 6 bases had no gene match. The CDR3 consists of 13 residues. Germline values: CDR1 GTSNPN, CDR2 SVGIG (reference sequence). CDR3 in amino acids: CAWSPTGDSEAFF. CDR3 bases: TGTGCCTGGAGTCCCACAGGGGATTCTGAAGCTTTCTTT.

This chain links TRBV12-3 or TRBV12-4 with TRBJ2-1; a weak D match, TRBD1 (6 bases). CDR3 length: 11 amino acids. The V and J ends lost 5 bases and 13 bases respectively, with 12 bases between them. CDR3 DNA sequence: TGTGCCAGCAGTCCCTTTGGGGGCCAGTTCTTC. Encoded protein: CASSPFGGQFF.

The V and J genes are TRBV2 and TRBJ2-3; D might be TRBD1 (6 bases). CDR3 length equals 16 residues. Between the trimmed V and J ends, which lost 5 bases and 2 bases, there was a span of 17 bases. Germline V gives CDR1 SNHLY, CDR2 FYNNEI. CDR3 nucleotides: TGTGCCAGCAGTTACCAGGGGCTAGTGGCCACAGATACGCAGTATTTT. The encoded protein is CASSYQGLVATDTQYF.

This chain joins TRBV6-2 or TRBV6-3 and TRBJ2-1, with a tentative D call TRBD2 (6 bases). V was trimmed by 7 bases and J by 6 bases, leaving 19 bases between them. CDR3 length: 15 amino acids. In germline, CDR1 is MNHEY, CDR2 SVGEGT. The CDR3 DNA follows: TGTGCCAGCATCGCCGGGACTTCCTCCGGCAATGAGCAGTTCTTC. Encoded protein: CASIAGTSSGNEQFF.

The rearrangement links TRBV27 to TRBJ2-3; no reliable D call. V dropped 3 bases and J dropped 5 bases, with 12 bases sitting between them. Germline V CDR1 and CDR2: MNHEY, SMNVEV (reference sequence). This CDR3 has 14 residues. CDR3 loop: CASSFSRVRDTQYF. CDR3 DNA: TGTGCCAGCAGTTTTTCAAGGGTACGAGATACGCAGTATTTT.